Below are 29 T cell receptor beta chains sequenced from a single sample in a study of cytomegalovirus exposure and HLA in healthy donors. Primers included in the PCR were 60 Vbeta and 13 Jbeta primers. The protocol was immunoSEQ multiplex PCR, while the TCRdb copy is restricted to in-frame clones and leaves out a portion. The sample records 100,000 to 150,000 clones, about 80% being singletons. Sequencing was carried out using PBMCs. The receptors were sampled from a woman in her fifties or sixties in good health and CMV-seronegative.

In this sample, this clone turned up once. The genes are TRBV6-6 and TRBJ2-3; TRBD2 matches at 14 bases. The CDR3 has 14 residues. The germline gives CDR1 MNHNY, CDR2 SVGAGI (reference sequence). The trim removed 7 bases at V and 4 bases at J, leaving 1 base unmatched. CDR3: CASTGLAGADTQYF. CDR3 coding DNA: TGTGCCAGCACGGGACTAGCGGGAGCAGATACGCAGTATTTT.

This chain joins TRBV7-9 and TRBJ1-1; maybe TRBD1 (5 bases). Trimming pared 5 bases from V and 3 bases from J, leaving 13 bases between. Looked up from germline, CDR1 is SEHNR and CDR2 is FQNEAQ (reference sequence). The CDR3 consists of 14 residues. CDR3 DNA: TGTGCCAGCAGCCTTAGGATACAGGACACTGAAGCTTTCTTT. Its translation is CASSLRIQDTEAFF.

The chain links TRBV7-6 to TRBJ2-3; 10 bases are a match to TRBD2. The V and J ends lost 5 bases and 8 bases, in that order; junction bases with no gene match: 10. CDR3 length: 15 amino acids. CDR1 is SGHVS and CDR2 is FNYEAQ in the germline V gene. This CDR3 reads CASSPLAGSEGTQYF. CDR3 DNA sequence: TGTGCCAGCAGCCCACTAGCGGGAAGTGAGGGTACGCAGTATTTT.

This chain links TRBV7-2 with TRBJ1-5; D is perhaps TRBD1 (6 bases). The CDR3 consists of 17 residues. V was trimmed by 1 base and J by 5 bases, leaving 18 bases between them. CDR1 SGHTA and CDR2 FQGNSA come from the germline V gene. The CDR3 spells CASSLGGLAGVHQPQHF. DNA for the CDR3: TGTGCCAGCAGCTTAGGAGGGTTGGCAGGGGTTCATCAGCCCCAGCATTTT.

A single count supports this clone. The chain's CDR3 is CASSSDGLAGDEQFF. The CDR3 nucleotides read TGCGCCAGCAGCTCGGACGGACTAGCGGGAGATGAGCAGTTCTTC. The V gene is TRBV5-1, the J gene TRBJ2-1, with TRBD2 identical over 13 bases. Trimming cost V 3 bases and J 8 bases; bases outside gene matches: 5. In germline, CDR1 is SGHRS, CDR2 YFSETQ. The CDR3 sequence is 15 residues long.

The chain employs TRBV11-2 and TRBJ2-5; possible D gene TRBD1, 5 bases. CDR3 length: 15 residues. V shed 3 bases and J shed 0 bases, with 11 bases lying between them. Germline assignment: CDR1 SGHAT and CDR2 FQNNGV. In nucleotides, the CDR3 is TGTGCCAGCAGCTTCGAATTCAGGGACCAAGAGACCCAGTACTTC. This encodes CASSFEFRDQETQYF.

The chain joins TRBV30 to TRBJ2-3; the D gene is possibly TRBD2 (6 bases). The CDR3 is made up of 15 amino acids. CDR1 is GTSNPN, CDR2 SVGIG, per germline (reference sequence). V shed 0 bases and J shed 2 bases, with 12 bases lying between them. The CDR3 loop reads CAWSVVGSVTDTQYF. CDR3 sequence (DNA): TGTGCCTGGAGTGTAGTCGGGAGTGTCACAGATACGCAGTATTTT. The full variable domain, rest sourced from reference TRBV30 and TRBJ2-3, is SQTIHQWPATLVQPVGSPLSLECTVEGTSNPNLYWYRQAAGRGLQLLFYSVGIGQISSEVPQNLSASRPQDRQFILSSKKLLLSDSGFYLCAWSVVGSVTDTQYFGPGTRLTVL.

This chain links TRBV19 with TRBJ2-7, with a weak D call TRBD2 (5 bases). Germline V gene sequence: CDR1 LNHDA, CDR2 SQIVND (reference sequence). V gave up 5 bases and J gave up 7 bases, with 21 bases separating them. The CDR3 loop spans 15 amino acids. Written as DNA, the CDR3 is TGTGCCAGTAGTCAGGCCCGGGAACTCCGGAGGGAGCAGTACTTC. Residues: CASSQARELRREQYF.

The CDR3 here is CASSLTGSPNYGYTF. The CDR3 nucleotides are TGTGCCAGCAGTCTGACAGGGTCCCCTAACTATGGCTACACCTTC. The chain uses TRBV27 and TRBJ1-2, with 7 positions matching TRBD1. Germline CDR1 and CDR2: MNHEY and SMNVEV (reference sequence). With V trimmed by 5 bases and J by 0 bases, 6 bases remained unmatched. The CDR3 loop spans 15 amino acids.

The rearrangement links TRBV2 to TRBJ2-7; 8 bases are a match to TRBD1. Trimming took 1 base from V and 0 from J; bases not matched to a gene: 11. The CDR3 is 18 amino acids. Germline assignment: CDR1 SNHLY and CDR2 FYNNEI. The CDR3 DNA follows: TGTGCCAGCAGTGAAGGGATAAACAGGGGGGTCATCTCCTACGAGCAGTACTTC. Its translation: CASSEGINRGVISYEQYF.

The chain combines TRBV9 with TRBJ2-5; possible D gene TRBD1, 6 bases. Germline CDR1 SGDLS, CDR2 YYNGEE. CDR3 length equals 13 residues. Trimming pared 0 bases from V and 4 bases from J, leaving 7 bases between. The CDR3 DNA is TGTGCCAGCAGCGTAGGGGGGCGAGAGACCCAGTACTTC. Translating gives CASSVGGRETQYF.

The V and J genes are TRBV9 and TRBJ2-2; tentatively, D is TRBD2 (6 bases). The CDR3 runs to 15 residues. The V end was cut by 2 bases, the J end by 1 base, with 9 bases between. Germline loops: CDR1 SGDLS, CDR2 YYNGEE. CDR3 sequence: CASSVGLLNTGELFF. CDR3 DNA sequence: TGTGCCAGCAGCGTGGGACTCCTGAACACCGGGGAGCTGTTTTTT.

This rearrangement joins TRBV6-1 to TRBJ2-7; possible D gene TRBD1, 6 bases. Between the trimmed V and J ends, which lost 5 bases and 6 bases, there was a span of 11 bases. The CDR3 length is 12 residues. Germline CDR1 reads MNHNS; CDR2 reads SASEGT. The CDR3 DNA sequence: TGTGCCAGCAGTTTGGACAGAACCGAGCAGTACTTC. It encodes CASSLDRTEQYF.

As regards this clone: The junction and the germline gene differ at one end; a read error may be behind it. Written as DNA, the CDR3 is TGCAGCGTTGATGTGTGGGGACAGAACTATGGCTACCCCTTC. Encoded protein: CSVDVWGQNYGYPF. The chain couples TRBV29-1 to TRBJ1-2; 7 bases agree with TRBD1. Germline lookup yields CDR1 SQVTM and CDR2 ANQGSEA. This CDR3 comprises 14 residues.

The CDR3, as DNA: TGTGCCAGCAGCTTTCAAAGTCCACTTTCTGGAAACACCATATATTTT. Protein: CASSFQSPLSGNTIYF. This rearrangement joins TRBV7-9 to TRBJ1-3, with D unresolved. V gave up 3 bases and J gave up 1 base, with 13 bases separating them. The CDR3 has 16 residues. Germline V lookup: CDR1 SEHNR, CDR2 FQNEAQ (reference sequence). The full variable domain, with the rest looked up from reference TRBV7-9 and TRBJ1-3, is DTGVSQNPRHKITKRGQNVTFRCDPISEHNRLYWYRQTLGQGPEFLTYFQNEAQLEKSRLLSDRFSAERPKGSFSTLEIQRTEQGDSAMYLCASSFQSPLSGNTIYFGEGSWLTVV.

The gene calls are TRBV2 and TRBJ2-1; D not resolved. Germline V gene sequence: CDR1 SNHLY, CDR2 FYNNEI. Trimming pared 6 bases from V and 8 bases from J, leaving 11 bases between. The CDR3 has 12 amino acids. Here the CDR3 reads CASSREVYEQFF. CDR3 in DNA: TGTGCCAGCAGCCGAGAGGTGTATGAGCAGTTCTTC.

This clone was counted a few times. The rearrangement joins TRBV5-4 to TRBJ2-1; perhaps TRBD2 as D (6 bases). Germline CDR1 and CDR2: SGHNT and YYREEE (reference sequence). The CDR3 spans 15 residues. Trimming removed 4 bases from V and 3 bases from J, with 14 bases in between. CDR3 nucleotides: TGTGCCAGCAGCCTTCGCCTCGGGAGCTACAATGAGCAGTTCTTC. The encoded protein is CASSLRLGSYNEQFF.

This clone has a single count. The rearrangement links TRBV28 to TRBJ1-2; D perhaps matches TRBD1 (6 bases). Trimming cost V 5 bases and J 0 bases, with 16 bases left between them. The germline V gene has CDR1 MDHEN and CDR2 SYDVKM. The CDR3 totals 16 residues. CDR3 protein: CASSPTGRYANYGYTF. The CDR3 bases are TGTGCCAGCAGTCCTACAGGGCGATACGCTAACTATGGCTACACCTTC.

V is TRBV29-1 and J is TRBJ2-3, with 10 positions matching TRBD2. The CDR3 is made up of 15 amino acids. Germline-derived CDR1 and CDR2 are SQVTM and ANQGSEA. Germline trimming cut 7 bases from V and 4 bases from J; bases unmatched to any gene: 11. The CDR3 loop reads CSAQGASGRADTQYF. In DNA, the CDR3 is TGCAGCGCCCAAGGGGCTAGCGGGAGAGCAGATACGCAGTATTTT.

A word on this clone: The junction differs from germline at one of its ends, possibly a read error. The chain couples TRBV7-9 to TRBJ1-2; D uncertain. The CDR3 spans 13 residues. Germline-derived CDR1 and CDR2 are SEHNR and FQNEAQ (reference sequence). CDR3 DNA sequence: TGTGCCAGCAGCTTAGACACTAACTATGGCTACCCCTTC. Protein sequence: CASSLDTNYGYPF.

The chain has TRBV29-1 and TRBJ2-1, with 10 bases that match TRBD2. V shed 3 bases and J 16 bases; nucleotides not matched to a gene: 6. The germline gives CDR1 SQVTM, CDR2 ANQGSEA. This CDR3 is 11 amino acids long. The CDR3 here is CSVEDGTSEFF. The CDR3 nucleotides read TGCAGCGTTGAGGACGGGACTAGCGAATTCTTC.

The rearrangement links TRBV27 to TRBJ2-1, with 13 bases aligning to TRBD2. From germline, CDR1 is MNHEY and CDR2 SMNVEV (reference sequence). The CDR3 is made up of 15 amino acids. With 2 bases clipped from V and 9 bases from J, the junction kept 4 bases outside the gene matches. CDR3 coding DNA: TGTGCCAGCAGTTTACGGACTAGCGGGAGCGGTGAGCAGTTCTTC. Translated, it gives CASSLRTSGSGEQFF.

Comments on this clone: Additional DNA sequences in this sample encode the identical CDR3. The rearrangement joins TRBV5-1 to TRBJ1-3; TRBD1 agrees at 9 bases. This CDR3 is 16 amino acids long. Germline V gives CDR1 SGHRS, CDR2 YFSETQ. Trimming at V came to 0 bases and at J to 0 bases, leaving 1 base not matched to a gene. The CDR3 nucleotides read TGCGCCAGCAGCTTGGTGACAGGGGGCTCTGGAAACACCATATATTTT. This codes for CASSLVTGGSGNTIYF.

The chain employs TRBV7-8 and TRBJ2-5, with TRBD2 matching 12 bases. V gave up 5 bases and J gave up 5 bases; unmatched junction bases: 6. CDR3 length: 15 amino acids. Germline V gives CDR1 SGHVS, CDR2 FQNEAQ. CDR3 coding DNA: TGTGCCAGCAGCCGTGGGACTAGCGGGTGGGAGACCCAGTACTTC. It encodes CASSRGTSGWETQYF. Drawing the rest from reference TRBV7-8 and TRBJ2-5, the complete variable domain is GAGVSQSPRYKVAKRGQDVALRCDPISGHVSLFWYQQALGQGPEFLTYFQNEAQLDKSGLPSDRFFAERPEGSVSTLKIQRTQQEDSAVYLCASSRGTSGWETQYFGPGTRLLVL.

This clone was detected only a few times. This sequence joins TRBV18 and TRBJ1-4, with D maybe TRBD1 (5 bases). Deletions cut 7 bases from V and 3 bases from J, with 12 bases between. The CDR3 runs 14 residues. Germline values: CDR1 KGHSH, CDR2 LQKENI. Here the CDR3 reads CASFRGTANEKLFF. CDR3 nucleotide sequence: TGTGCCAGCTTCCGGGGGACGGCTAATGAAAAACTGTTTTTT.

This clone has a single count. The chain combines TRBV12-5 with TRBJ2-2; 8 bases fit TRBD2. J lost 2 bases, V lost 4 bases, and 12 bases had no gene match. In germline, CDR1 is LGHNT, CDR2 FRNRAP. This CDR3 has 18 amino acids. The chain's CDR3 is CASGSPGLVPPNTGELFF. CDR3 DNA: TGTGCTAGTGGTTCCCCGGGACTAGTTCCCCCAAACACCGGGGAGCTGTTTTTT.

There are a few counts of this clone. This chain links TRBV5-1 with TRBJ1-1, with TRBD1 matching 9 bases. Looked up from germline, CDR1 is SGHRS and CDR2 is YFSETQ. The CDR3 sequence is 16 residues long. The V and J ends lost 2 bases and 1 base, in that order; junction bases with no gene match: 6. CDR3 protein: CASSFSPQGANTEAFF. The CDR3 DNA reads TGCGCCAGCAGCTTTTCCCCACAGGGGGCGAACACTGAAGCTTTCTTT.

The sample holds a few counts of this clone. The rearrangement uses TRBV28 and TRBJ2-7, with TRBD1 matching over 10 bases. The CDR3 runs to 13 residues. Losses at the gene ends were 6 bases for V and 7 bases for J; bases not matched to a gene: 6. The germline V gene has CDR1 MDHEN and CDR2 SYDVKM. CDR3 coding DNA: TGTGCCAGCAGCCGACAGGGGGCGCAGGAGCAGTACTTC. Translation: CASSRQGAQEQYF.

This chain joins TRBV27 and TRBJ1-2; D is perhaps TRBD1 (6 bases). V lost 4 bases, J lost 6 bases, and 18 bases lay in between. CDR3 length: 15 amino acids. Germline CDR1 is MNHEY and CDR2 is SMNVEV (reference sequence). CDR3 loop: CASSSTQGPSDGYTF. CDR3 nucleotides: TGTGCCAGCAGTTCTACACAGGGCCCTTCGGATGGCTACACCTTC.